Here is one T cell receptor beta chain with its context. These data belong to a study of blood T cell repertoires in COVID-19. The assay was immunoSEQ multiplex PCR, and TCRdb's table has in-frame clones only and misses some. There are hundreds of thousands of clones in the sample; around 88% occur only once, and about an eighth lies in the top ten. Germline CDR1 reads SGHAT; CDR2 reads FQNNGV. V lost 7 bases and J 3 bases, leaving 14 bases between the germline ends. CDR3 length: 14 residues. The chain uses TRBV11-2 and TRBJ2-3, with D perhaps TRBD2 (7 bases). Sample: peripheral blood. The receptor was isolated from a woman aged 70-85 years with COVID-19, enrolled during active disease. In DNA, the CDR3 is TGTGCCAGCACCCTAGGGGGGGGAACAGATACGCAGTATTTT. Protein product: CASTLGGGTDTQYF.